These 8 T cell receptor beta chains originate from one sample sequenced in a study of T cell responses to AZD1222 COVID-19 vaccine. Produced via immunoSEQ multiplex PCR; TCRdb's table is partial and in-frame only. The repertoire consists of over 100,000 clones, with about nine tenths occurring once and the leading ten covering around 1%. This material consisted of peripheral blood, taken 28 days after the second AZD1222 dose. The source of these receptors is an adult who received the AZD1222 COVID-19 vaccine.

The chain carries TRBV7-8 and TRBJ2-2; TRBD2 aligns across 7 bases. Unmatched junction bases numbered 9, after V lost 5 bases and J lost 6 bases. CDR1 and CDR2 from the germline V gene are SGHVS and FQNEAQ. The CDR3 is made up of 15 amino acids. CDR3: CASSPRTSWAGELFF. The CDR3 DNA follows: TGTGCCAGCAGCCCCCGGACTAGTTGGGCCGGGGAGCTGTTTTTT. Variable domain in full (rest from reference TRBV7-8 and TRBJ2-2): GAGVSQSPRYKVAKRGQDVALRCDPISGHVSLFWYQQALGQGPEFLTYFQNEAQLDKSGLPSDRFFAERPEGSVSTLKIQRTQQEDSAVYLCASSPRTSWAGELFFGEGSRLTVL.

The chain has TRBV7-6 and TRBJ2-2; 7 positions agree with TRBD2. The CDR3 extends over 16 amino acids. Germline loops: CDR1 SGHVS, CDR2 FNYEAQ. J gave up 6 bases and V 5 bases, and 12 bases lay outside the gene matches. CDR3 sequence: CASSTRPTSRAGELFF. The CDR3 nucleotides read TGTGCCAGCAGCACCCGACCGACTAGCCGGGCCGGGGAGCTGTTTTTT.

J is TRBJ1-1 and V is TRBV11-1; D uncertain. CDR1 SGHAT and CDR2 FQDESV come from the germline V gene (reference sequence). This CDR3 spans 15 amino acids. V lost 1 base to trimming and J lost 1 base, with 10 bases between them. CDR3 DNA sequence: TGTGCCAGCAGCTTAGGCGTCACTCGGAACACTGAAGCTTTCTTT. Translated: CASSLGVTRNTEAFF.

The chain links TRBV29-1 to TRBJ1-1, with D maybe TRBD1 (5 bases). This CDR3 has 14 residues. Per germline, CDR1 SQVTM and CDR2 ANQGSEA. The V and J ends lost 2 bases and 0 bases respectively, with 10 bases between them. CDR3 region: CSVETRGMNTEAFF. CDR3 nucleotide sequence: TGCAGCGTTGAAACGCGGGGGATGAACACTGAAGCTTTCTTT.

This chain uses TRBV10-2 with TRBJ1-1; the D is unclear. Germline lookup yields CDR1 WSHSY and CDR2 SAAADI. The CDR3 has 13 residues. V was pared by 5 bases and J by 3 bases, with 10 bases between. The CDR3 region has the DNA TGCGCCAGCAGTAGGAAATCAGACACTGAAGCTTTCTTT. This codes for CASSRKSDTEAFF.

The V call is TRBV7-9, the J call TRBJ2-7; 10 nucleotides agree with TRBD1. The germline gives CDR1 SEHNR, CDR2 FQNEAQ (reference sequence). Losses at the gene ends were 10 bases for V and 5 bases for J; bases not matched to a gene: 11. This CDR3 comprises 14 residues. The CDR3 region is CATSRDRGRDEQYF. The CDR3 DNA is TGTGCCACAAGCCGGGACAGGGGTAGAGACGAGCAGTACTTC.

The V call is TRBV7-9, the J call TRBJ1-4; TRBD1 is a possible D gene (5 bases). V was trimmed by 2 bases and J by 0 bases, leaving 10 bases between them. CDR1 and CDR2 from the germline V gene are SEHNR and FQNEAQ (reference sequence). CDR3 length: 16 residues. CDR3 sequence (DNA): TGTGCCAGCAGCTTATTCTTGGGGCCAACTAATGAAAAACTGTTTTTT. It yields the protein CASSLFLGPTNEKLFF.

The J gene is TRBJ1-5, the V gene TRBV7-9, with D unclear. V was shortened by 5 bases and J by 1 base, with 9 bases between the two germline ends. CDR3 length equals 14 residues. Per germline, CDR1 SEHNR and CDR2 FQNEAQ (reference sequence). CDR3 loop: CASSPLGSNQPQHF. CDR3 bases: TGTGCCAGCAGCCCCCTCGGGAGCAATCAGCCCCAGCATTTT.